The clone carrying this T cell receptor (beta chain) was observed a handful of times. Its matching antigen is unknown. At the DNA level, this CDR3 is encoded by other sequences in the same sample as well. Into CD45RA+ naive and CD45RA-negative memory subsets, the CD4+ cells were split. This CDR3 contains 14 residues. Germline lookup yields CDR1 LNHDA and CDR2 SQIVND (reference sequence). The V and J ends lost 6 bases and 1 base, in that order; junction bases with no gene match: 3. The sample is drawn from a study of shared clonotypes between healthy human individuals. Turning to the study itself: For every donor, three CD4 naive, three CD4 memory, two CD8 naive and one CD8 memory plates were used.

General study results and limits: Among a handful of donors, approximately 5% of naive CD4 clonotypes were found in common. The study found lower generation probabilities in non-shared clonotypes than in those shared by all four donors.

Data came from immunoSEQ multiplex PCR; TCRdb stores just in-frame clones and leaves some out. The table lists about 1 million clones, about 75% of them singletons, with about 1.5% in the top ten. The TCR was taken from a man aged 18-30 years in good health. V usage is TRBV19 and J usage is TRBJ1-2, with 9 bases identical to TRBD1. Input material: memory CD4+ T cells sorted from blood. The sample's subset: CD45RA-negative fraction. CDR3 nucleotide sequence: TGTGCCAGTAGCCCGGGACAGGGTAACTATGGCTACACCTTC. This encodes CASSPGQGNYGYTF.